These T cell receptor beta chains were read from a single sample in a study of OX40 agonist ivuxolimab in advanced cancers. TCRdb keeps only in-frame clones here, not all; method: immunoSEQ multiplex PCR. The sample has some 77,000 clones, over 75% seen once. The specimen comprised CD4+ or CD8+ T cells sorted from blood, sampled in a trial of the OX40 agonist ivuxolimab. These receptors were taken from an adult with an advanced solid tumor such as melanoma, head and neck, liver or kidney cancer. Both conserved end residues are part of each CDR3. A D gene is named only where the DNA matches it firmly. Size is omitted from some rows. Given values are once, few, many or a class for expanded clones.

15	TRBD1	TRBV25-1	TRBJ1-5	-	CASSLTGASNQPQHF	TGTGCCAGCAGCCTGACAGGGGCCAGCAATCAGCCCCAGCATTTT
13	-	TRBV9	TRBJ2-1	-	CASSVVGSNEQFF	TGTGCCAGCAGCGTAGTAGGGTCCAATGAGCAGTTCTTC
14	TRBD2	TRBV2	TRBJ2-7	-	CATPRGGNGAEQYF	TGTGCCACGCCTCGGGGGGGAAACGGGGCCGAGCAGTACTTC
17	TRBD1	TRBV28	TRBJ1-6	-	CASSSPAGTGGASPLHF	TGTGCCAGCAGTTCCCCCGCCGGGACAGGGGGCGCATCACCCCTCCACTTT
14	-	TRBV2	TRBJ2-7	-	CASSLTGPQYEQYF	TGTGCCAGCAGTTTGACAGGTCCACAGTACGAGCAGTACTTC
13	-	TRBV4-1	TRBJ2-1	-	CASSQESGTEQFF	TGCGCCAGCAGCCAAGAAAGTGGCACTGAGCAGTTCTTC
16	TRBD2	TRBV6-1	TRBJ2-1	-	CASSDLAGGWYNEQFF	TGTGCCAGCAGTGATTTAGCGGGGGGCTGGTACAATGAGCAGTTCTTC
11	-	TRBV6-5	TRBJ2-1	-	CASSYSSEQFF	TGTGCCAGCAGTTACTCGAGTGAGCAGTTCTTC
17	-	TRBV7-9	TRBJ2-2	-	CASRGVTGRSTTGELFF	TGTGCCAGCAGGGGGGTCACCGGACGGAGCACTACCGGGGAGCTGTTTTTT
14	TRBD1	TRBV5-1	TRBJ1-1	few	CASSVGQGKTEAFF	TGCGCCAGCAGCGTAGGACAGGGTAAGACTGAAGCTTTCTTT
15	-	TRBV6-5	TRBJ2-7	-	CASSYSGEPAYEQYF	TGTGCCAGCAGTTACTCGGGGGAGCCAGCCTACGAGCAGTACTTC
16	TRBD2	TRBV27	TRBJ2-3	-	CASSTRTSGITDTQYF	TGTGCCAGCAGTACCAGGACTAGCGGGATCACAGATACGCAGTATTTT
15	-	TRBV5-4	TRBJ2-1	-	CASSLSGVGYNEQFF	TGTGCCAGCAGCTTGTCGGGAGTTGGATACAATGAGCAGTTCTTC
15	-	TRBV5-1	TRBJ1-2	-	CASSLDQGWVYGYTF	TGCGCCAGCAGCTTGGATCAGGGGTGGGTCTATGGCTACACCTTC
12	TRBD1	TRBV30	TRBJ1-2	-	CAWSGDRGGYTF	TGTGCCTGGAGTGGAGACAGGGGTGGCTACACCTTC
18	TRBD2	TRBV10-3	TRBJ2-1	-	CAISVDGTSGSFLDEQFF	TGTGCCATCAGTGTCGACGGGACTAGCGGGAGCTTTTTGGATGAGCAGTTCTTC
14	TRBD1	TRBV29-1	TRBJ2-3	once	CSVETGVRTDTQYF	TGCAGCGTCGAGACAGGGGTTCGCACAGATACGCAGTATTTT
11	-	TRBV19	TRBJ2-1	-	CASSGRNEQFF	TGTGCCAGTAGTGGCCGGAATGAGCAGTTCTTC
15	-	TRBV6-5	TRBJ1-5	-	CASSSQGLSNQPQHF	TGTGCCAGCTCATCCCAGGGGTTGAGCAATCAGCCCCAGCATTTT
13	TRBD2	TRBV15	TRBJ2-7	-	CATSREGAGQQYF	TGTGCCACCAGCAGAGAGGGAGCGGGACAGCAGTACTTC
14	TRBD1	TRBV25-1	TRBJ1-1	few	CASKSGGVYTEAFF	TGTGCCAGCAAGTCAGGGGGAGTTTACACTGAAGCTTTCTTT
13	TRBD1	TRBV19	TRBJ2-7	-	CASSIYRGDEQYF	TGTGCCAGTAGTATTTACAGGGGGGACGAGCAGTACTTC
15	TRBD2	TRBV19	TRBJ2-7	-	CASSIVAGGTYEQYF	TGTGCCAGTAGTATAGTAGCGGGCGGAACCTACGAGCAGTACTTC
13	-	TRBV18	TRBJ1-5	-	CASSLQKNQPQHF	TGTGCCAGCTCATTACAGAAGAATCAGCCCCAGCATTTT
13	-	TRBV6-6	TRBJ1-1	-	CASIQEPNTEAFF	TGTGCCAGCATCCAAGAACCTAACACTGAAGCTTTCTTT
15	-	TRBV6-5	TRBJ2-1	-	CASRYDRESYNEQFF	TGTGCCAGCAGATACGACCGGGAATCCTACAATGAGCAGTTCTTC
18	-	TRBV28	TRBJ1-5	-	CASSLNQGVLDSNQPQHF	TGTGCCAGCAGTTTGAACCAGGGTGTACTCGATAGCAATCAGCCCCAGCATTTT
14	-	TRBV7-3	TRBJ2-3	-	CASSPEGRTDTQYF	TGTGCCAGCAGCCCTGAGGGGCGGACAGATACGCAGTATTTT
16	-	TRBV9	TRBJ2-7	-	CASSVGVGGYSYEQYF	TGTGCCAGCAGCGTAGGCGTTGGGGGATACTCCTACGAGCAGTACTTC
15	TRBD1	TRBV30	TRBJ1-1	-	CAWSLTGLHRGGAFF	TGTGCCTGGAGTTTGACAGGGCTTCACCGGGGGGGAGCTTTCTTT
17	TRBD2	TRBV5-4	TRBJ2-5	-	CASSLAPSGRAGETQYF	TGTGCCAGCAGCTTGGCCCCTAGCGGGAGGGCCGGGGAGACCCAGTACTTC
16	TRBD2	TRBV28	TRBJ2-1	-	CASRNMRGSSYNEQFF	TGTGCCAGCAGAAATATGCGGGGGAGCTCCTACAATGAGCAGTTCTTC
12	-	TRBV5-1	TRBJ2-3	-	CASSLARDTQYF	TGCGCCAGCAGCTTGGCCCGGGATACGCAGTATTTT
17	TRBD1	TRBV16	TRBJ2-7	few	CASSLQASPGTGGEQYF	TGTGCCAGCAGCCTCCAAGCATCGCCCGGGACAGGGGGCGAGCAGTACTTC
16	-	TRBV6-4	TRBJ2-5	-	CASSQNRAKYVETQYF	TGTGCCAGCTCCCAGAATAGGGCCAAGTATGTAGAGACCCAGTACTTC
16	-	TRBV7-5	TRBJ1-2	-	CVRSLDPRGHSYGYTF	TGTGTCAGAAGCTTAGACCCCAGGGGGCATAGCTATGGCTACACCTTC
17	-	TRBV5-1	TRBJ1-2	-	CASRLTPAAGANYGYTF	TGCGCCAGCAGATTAACTCCAGCCGCAGGGGCCAACTATGGCTACACCTTC
13	TRBD1	TRBV11-2	TRBJ2-7	once	CASSPDRGGEQYF	TGTGCCAGCAGCCCGGACAGGGGAGGCGAGCAGTACTTC
16	-	TRBV11-2	TRBJ2-3	-	CASSLAGATYTDTQYF	TGTGCCAGCAGCTTAGCAGGGGCTACTTACACAGATACGCAGTATTTT
13	TRBD1	TRBV11-2	TRBJ2-2	few	CASSSDRAGELFF	TGTGCCAGCAGCTCGGACAGGGCCGGGGAGCTGTTTTTT
15	TRBD1	TRBV11-2	TRBJ2-1	-	CASSPNAGTGNEQFF	TGTGCCAGCAGCCCCAATGCCGGGACAGGTAATGAGCAGTTCTTC
14	TRBD1	TRBV19	TRBJ1-4	-	CASSATGQNEKLFF	TGTGCCAGTAGTGCGACAGGGCAGAATGAAAAACTGTTTTTT
15	-	TRBV19	TRBJ1-1	once	CASSIGGPARTEAFF	TGTGCCAGTAGTATAGGGGGGCCCGCGAGAACTGAAGCTTTCTTT
14	-	TRBV7-9	TRBJ1-1	once	CASSTPSANTEAFF	TGTGCCAGCAGCACCCCGTCCGCCAACACTGAAGCTTTCTTT
16	-	TRBV27	TRBJ1-2	once	CASSLSSGKFGYGYTF	TGTGCCAGCAGTTTATCCTCAGGGAAGTTTGGCTATGGCTACACCTTC
14	-	TRBV9	TRBJ1-6	-	CASSLDSLGEPLHF	TGTGCCAGCAGTCTGGACAGCCTCGGTGAGCCCCTCCACTTT
11	-	TRBV28	TRBJ2-5	-	CASSFKETQYF	TGTGCCAGCAGTTTTAAAGAGACCCAGTACTTC
14	TRBD1	TRBV6-5	TRBJ2-7	-	CASTRDRASYEQYF	TGTGCCAGCACCCGGGACAGGGCCTCCTACGAGCAGTACTTC
14	-	TRBV6-1	TRBJ2-7	-	CASSGESHSYEQYF	TGTGCCAGCAGTGGAGAGAGCCACTCCTACGAGCAGTACTTC
11	-	TRBV28	TRBJ2-1	few	CASSFINEQFF	TGTGCCAGCAGTTTTATCAATGAGCAGTTCTTC
16	-	TRBV15	TRBJ2-2	once	CATSRFPSTATGELFF	TGTGCCACCAGCAGATTTCCCTCTACAGCGACCGGGGAGCTGTTTTTT
16	TRBD1	TRBV19	TRBJ2-7	many	CASSESGTGISYEQYF	TGTGCCAGTAGTGAATCCGGGACAGGGATCTCCTACGAGCAGTACTTC
11	TRBD1	TRBV6-5	TRBJ1-2	-	CASRRQGGYTF	TGTGCCAGCAGGCGACAGGGAGGCTACACCTTC
17	-	TRBV7-9	TRBJ2-1	-	CASRLDRGKSSYNEQFF	TGTGCCAGCAGACTCGACCGGGGCAAGAGCTCCTACAATGAGCAGTTCTTC